Below are 8 T cell receptor beta chains sequenced from a single sample in a study of cytomegalovirus exposure and HLA in healthy donors. PCR involved 60 Vbeta and 13 Jbeta primers. Sequencing was performed with immunoSEQ multiplex PCR; in TCRdb, only in-frame clones are kept and a portion is missing. The sample holds about 210,000 clones, approximately 83% seen once. Input material: PBMCs. The receptors shown here come from a woman in her fifties or sixties in good health and CMV-seropositive.

This clone appeared a single time. V and J are TRBV7-2 and TRBJ2-5, with a possible D match to TRBD2 (6 bases). The J call may be wrong; the DNA end is better matched by TRBJ2-7. CDR1 is SGHTA, CDR2 FQGNSA, per germline. This CDR3 has 13 residues. CDR3 in DNA: TGTGCCAGCAGCCTCAACCTGGAGGGCGAGCAGTACTTC. It translates to CASSLNLEGEQYF.

This clone was detected a few times. This chain joins TRBV7-3 and TRBJ2-6; D not certain. The V gene lost 1 base and the J gene lost 0 bases, with 10 bases spanning the gap. CDR1 and CDR2 from the germline V gene are SGHTA and FQGTGA. The length of the CDR3 is 17 residues. The CDR3 region has the DNA TGTGCCAGCAGCTTAATGTCGTCGAGCTCTGGGGCCAACGTCCTGACTTTC. Translated: CASSLMSSSSGANVLTF.

V and J are TRBV18 and TRBJ2-7; TRBD1 aligns across 8 bases. V was clipped by 6 bases and J by 7 bases; unmatched bases: 14. Germline lookup yields CDR1 KGHSH and CDR2 LQKENI. The CDR3 totals 15 residues. For the CDR3, the DNA is TGTGCCAGCTCCTCAGGGGGCGGGGCACGCCAGGAGCAGTACTTC. Its translation: CASSSGGGARQEQYF. The whole variable domain, filled in from reference TRBV18 and TRBJ2-7, reads NAGVMQNPRHLVRRRGQEARLRCSPMKGHSHVYWYRQLPEEGLKFMVYLQKENIIDESGMPKERFSAEFPKEGPSILRIQQVVRGDSAAYFCASSSGGGARQEQYFGPGTRLTVT.

The V gene is TRBV6-5, the J gene TRBJ1-2; 8 bases line up with TRBD1. CDR3 length equals 13 residues. Germline V gene data show CDR1 as MNHEY and CDR2 as SVGAGI. V was pared by 8 bases and J by 2 bases, with 4 bases of the junction left unmatched. As DNA, the CDR3 is TGTGCCAGCCTGGACAGGGTGAACTATGGCTACACCTTC. Its translation: CASLDRVNYGYTF.

This clone has a count of ten or more. V and J are TRBV6-1 and TRBJ2-6; TRBD1 might be the D (6 bases). The V and J ends lost 3 bases and 4 bases respectively, with 10 bases between them. The CDR3 runs to 15 residues. CDR1 is MNHNS and CDR2 is SASEGT in the germline V gene. CDR3 protein: CASSDSGAGANVLTF. In nucleotides, the CDR3 is TGTGCCAGCAGTGATTCAGGGGCCGGGGCCAACGTCCTGACTTTC.

The J gene is TRBJ1-4, the V gene TRBV29-1; 7 bases are a match to TRBD1. After removal of 7 bases from V and 7 bases from J, the junction contained 12 bases not matched to a gene. This CDR3 has 14 amino acids. The germline V gene encodes CDR1 SQVTM and CDR2 ANQGSEA. CDR3 sequence reads: CSALQGSRSEKLFF. The CDR3 DNA reads TGCAGCGCACTACAGGGGTCAAGGAGTGAAAAACTGTTTTTT.

The rearrangement joins TRBV11-3 to TRBJ1-6, with D unclear. The germline V and J ends were trimmed by 0 bases and 6 bases, with 15 bases remaining between them. The length of the CDR3 is 17 residues. CDR1 and CDR2 (germline): SGHNT, YENEEA. The CDR3 DNA sequence: TGTGCCAGCAGCTTAGATGTTGCGAGGGAAGCTAATTCACCCCTCCACTTT. Protein: CASSLDVAREANSPLHF.

The chain recombines TRBV9 with TRBJ2-7; 14 positions match TRBD2. Trimming removed 2 bases from V and 4 bases from J; junction bases left unmatched: 17. Germline V gene data show CDR1 as SGDLS and CDR2 as YYNGEE. The CDR3 loop spans 20 amino acids. CDR3 in amino acids: CASSVGTSGGATAPIYEQYF. In DNA form, the CDR3 reads TGTGCCAGCAGCGTTGGGACTAGCGGGGGAGCTACCGCGCCTATATACGAGCAGTACTTC.